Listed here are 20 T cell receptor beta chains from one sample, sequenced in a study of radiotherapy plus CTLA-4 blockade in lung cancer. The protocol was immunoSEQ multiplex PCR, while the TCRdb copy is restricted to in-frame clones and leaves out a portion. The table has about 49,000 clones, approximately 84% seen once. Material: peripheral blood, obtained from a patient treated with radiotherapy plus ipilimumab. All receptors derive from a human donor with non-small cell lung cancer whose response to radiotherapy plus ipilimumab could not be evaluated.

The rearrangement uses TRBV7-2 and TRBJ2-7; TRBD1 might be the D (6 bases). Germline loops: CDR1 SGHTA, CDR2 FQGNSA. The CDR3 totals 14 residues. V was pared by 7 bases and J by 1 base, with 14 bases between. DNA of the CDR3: TGTGCCAGCACCCACGGCCAGGGGTCCTACGAGCAGTACTTC. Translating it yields CASTHGQGSYEQYF. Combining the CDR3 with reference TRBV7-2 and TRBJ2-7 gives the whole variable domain GAGVSQSPSNKVTEKGKDVELRCDPISGHTALYWYRQSLGQGLEFLIYFQGNSAPDKSGLPSDRFSAERTGGSVSTLTIQRTQQEDSAVYLCASTHGQGSYEQYFGPGTRLTVT.

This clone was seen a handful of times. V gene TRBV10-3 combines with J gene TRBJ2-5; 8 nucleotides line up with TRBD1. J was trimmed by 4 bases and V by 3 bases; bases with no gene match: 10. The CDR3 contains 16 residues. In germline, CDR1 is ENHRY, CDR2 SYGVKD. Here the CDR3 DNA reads TGTGCCATCAGTGATTTCCCTTTGACAGGGGTAGAGACCCAGTACTTC. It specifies CAISDFPLTGVETQYF.

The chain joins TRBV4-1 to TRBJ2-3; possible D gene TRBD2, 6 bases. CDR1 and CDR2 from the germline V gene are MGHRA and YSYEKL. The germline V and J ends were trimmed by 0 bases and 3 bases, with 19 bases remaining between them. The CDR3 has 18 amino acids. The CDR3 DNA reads TGCGCCAGCAGCCAAGACCTAGGTGACGGGCGGGGAACAGATACGCAGTATTTT. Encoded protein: CASSQDLGDGRGTDTQYF.

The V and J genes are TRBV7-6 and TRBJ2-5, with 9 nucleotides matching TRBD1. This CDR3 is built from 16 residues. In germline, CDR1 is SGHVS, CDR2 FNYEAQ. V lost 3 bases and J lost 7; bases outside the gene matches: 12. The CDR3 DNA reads TGTGCCAGCAGCTTTTTGGGACAGGGAATTTTGGGGACCCAGTACTTC. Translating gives CASSFLGQGILGTQYF. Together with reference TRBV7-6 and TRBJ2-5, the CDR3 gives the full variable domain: GAGVSQSPRYKVTKRGQDVALRCDPISGHVSLYWYRQALGQGPEFLTYFNYEAQQDKSGLPNDRFSAERPEGSISTLTIQRTEQRDSAMYRCASSFLGQGILGTQYFGPGTRLLVL.

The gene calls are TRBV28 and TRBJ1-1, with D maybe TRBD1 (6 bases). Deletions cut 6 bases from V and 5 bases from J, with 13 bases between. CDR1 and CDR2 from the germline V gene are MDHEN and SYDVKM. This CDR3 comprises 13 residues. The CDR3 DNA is TGTGCCAGCAGGACCTCGAGGGGGACTGAAGCTTTCTTT. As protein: CASRTSRGTEAFF. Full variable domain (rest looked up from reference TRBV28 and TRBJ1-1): DVKVTQSSRYLVKRTGEKVFLECVQDMDHENMFWYRQDPGLGLRLIYFSYDVKMKEKGDIPEGYSVSREKKERFSLILESASTNQTSMYLCASRTSRGTEAFFGQGTRLTVV.

The CDR3 sequence is CSGGQSSGELFF. The CDR3 DNA reads as TGCAGCGGGGGGCAGTCTAGCGGGGAGCTGTTTTTT. This chain uses TRBV29-1 with TRBJ2-2, with D maybe TRBD1 (6 bases). V was clipped by 7 bases and J by 7 bases, with 13 bases between them. This CDR3 has 12 amino acids. The germline V gene has CDR1 SQVTM and CDR2 ANQGSEA.

The CDR3 DNA is TGTGCCAGCAGCTTGCTAGCGGGAGTCACAGATACGCAGTATTTT. This gives the protein CASSLLAGVTDTQYF. The rearrangement joins TRBV7-2 to TRBJ2-3; TRBD2 matches 10 bases. Germline CDR1 and CDR2: SGHTA and FQGNSA. V gave up 3 bases and J gave up 2 bases; unmatched junction bases: 2. The CDR3 length is 15 residues. The full variable domain, with the rest looked up from reference TRBV7-2 and TRBJ2-3, is GAGVSQSPSNKVTEKGKDVELRCDPISGHTALYWYRQSLGQGLEFLIYFQGNSAPDKSGLPSDRFSAERTGGSVSTLTIQRTQQEDSAVYLCASSLLAGVTDTQYFGPGTRLTVL.

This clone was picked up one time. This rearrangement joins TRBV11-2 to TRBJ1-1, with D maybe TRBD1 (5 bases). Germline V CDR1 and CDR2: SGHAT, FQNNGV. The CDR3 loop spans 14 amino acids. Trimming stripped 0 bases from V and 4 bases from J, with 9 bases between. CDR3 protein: CASSLEPGSTEAFF. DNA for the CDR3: TGTGCCAGCAGCTTAGAGCCAGGGTCCACTGAAGCTTTCTTT. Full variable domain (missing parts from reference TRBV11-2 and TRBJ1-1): EAGVAQSPRYKIIEKRQSVAFWCNPISGHATLYWYQQILGQGPKLLIQFQNNGVVDDSQLPKDRFSAERLKGVDSTLKIQPAKLEDSAVYLCASSLEPGSTEAFFGQGTRLTVV.

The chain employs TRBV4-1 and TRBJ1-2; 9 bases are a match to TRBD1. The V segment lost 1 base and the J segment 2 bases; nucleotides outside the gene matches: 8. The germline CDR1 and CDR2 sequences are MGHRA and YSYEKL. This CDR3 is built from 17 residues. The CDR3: CASSQGAGTGLNYGYTF. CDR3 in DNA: TGCGCCAGCAGCCAAGGAGCCGGGACAGGGTTAAACTATGGCTACACCTTC.

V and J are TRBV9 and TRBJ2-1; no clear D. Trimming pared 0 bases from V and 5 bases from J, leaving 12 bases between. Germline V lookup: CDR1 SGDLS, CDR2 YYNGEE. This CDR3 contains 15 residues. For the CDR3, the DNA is TGTGCCAGCAGCGTAGGCGACACGGTAGACAATGAGCAGTTCTTC. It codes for CASSVGDTVDNEQFF.

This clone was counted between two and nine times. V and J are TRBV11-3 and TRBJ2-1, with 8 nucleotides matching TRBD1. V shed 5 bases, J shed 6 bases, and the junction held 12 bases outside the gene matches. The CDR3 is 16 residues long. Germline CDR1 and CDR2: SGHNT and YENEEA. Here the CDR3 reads CASSPEGTGRGNEQFF. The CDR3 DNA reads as TGTGCCAGCAGCCCGGAAGGGACAGGACGGGGCAATGAGCAGTTCTTC.

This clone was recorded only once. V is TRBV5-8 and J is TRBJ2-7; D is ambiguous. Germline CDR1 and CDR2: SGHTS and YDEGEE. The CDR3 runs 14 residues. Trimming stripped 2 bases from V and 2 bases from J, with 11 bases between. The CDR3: CASSFLTPPYEQYF. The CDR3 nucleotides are TGTGCCAGCAGCTTCCTCACACCCCCCTACGAGCAGTACTTC.

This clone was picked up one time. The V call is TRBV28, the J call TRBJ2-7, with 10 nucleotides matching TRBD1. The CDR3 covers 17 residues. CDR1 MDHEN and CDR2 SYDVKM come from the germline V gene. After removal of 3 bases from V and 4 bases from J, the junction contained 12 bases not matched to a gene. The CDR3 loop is CASSLFYLGQGPYEQYF. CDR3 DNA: TGTGCCAGCAGTTTGTTCTATTTGGGACAGGGGCCTTACGAGCAGTACTTC.

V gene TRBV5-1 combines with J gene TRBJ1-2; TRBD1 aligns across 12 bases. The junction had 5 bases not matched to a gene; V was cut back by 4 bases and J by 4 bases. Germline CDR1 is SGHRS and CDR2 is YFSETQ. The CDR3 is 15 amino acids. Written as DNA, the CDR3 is TGCGCCAGCAGCATAGGGACAGGGGGCAGCTATGGCTACACCTTC. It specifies CASSIGTGGSYGYTF.

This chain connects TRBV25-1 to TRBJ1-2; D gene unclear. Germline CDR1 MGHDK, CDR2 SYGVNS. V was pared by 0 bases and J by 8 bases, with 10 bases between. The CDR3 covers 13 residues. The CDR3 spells CASSEYGQVGYTF. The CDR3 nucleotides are TGTGCCAGCAGTGAATATGGGCAGGTCGGCTACACCTTC.

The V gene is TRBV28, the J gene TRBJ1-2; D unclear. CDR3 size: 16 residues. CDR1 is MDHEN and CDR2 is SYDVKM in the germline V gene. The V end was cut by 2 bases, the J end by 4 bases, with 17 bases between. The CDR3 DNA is TGTGCCAGCAGTTTAAGGTTAGCGGGAGCCTCCTATGGCTACACCTTC. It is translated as CASSLRLAGASYGYTF.

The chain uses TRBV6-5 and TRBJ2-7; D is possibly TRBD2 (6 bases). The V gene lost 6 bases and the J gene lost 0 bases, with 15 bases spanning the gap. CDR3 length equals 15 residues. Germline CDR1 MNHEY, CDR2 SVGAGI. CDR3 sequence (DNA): TGTGCCAGCAGCCCGCGGGGCAGGTACTCCTACGAGCAGTACTTC. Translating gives CASSPRGRYSYEQYF.

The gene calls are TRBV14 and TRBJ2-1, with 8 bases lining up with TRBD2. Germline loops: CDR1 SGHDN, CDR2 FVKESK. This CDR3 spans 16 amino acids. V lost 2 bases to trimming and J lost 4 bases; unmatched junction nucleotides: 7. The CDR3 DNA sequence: TGTGCCAGCAGCCAACCCGGGACTAGACTTTACAATGAGCAGTTCTTC. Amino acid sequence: CASSQPGTRLYNEQFF. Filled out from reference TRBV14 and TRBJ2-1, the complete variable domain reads EAGVTQFPSHSVIEKGQTVTLRCDPISGHDNLYWYRRVMGKEIKFLLHFVKESKQDESGMPNNRFLAERTGGTYSTLKVQPAELEDSGVYFCASSQPGTRLYNEQFFGPGTRLTVL.

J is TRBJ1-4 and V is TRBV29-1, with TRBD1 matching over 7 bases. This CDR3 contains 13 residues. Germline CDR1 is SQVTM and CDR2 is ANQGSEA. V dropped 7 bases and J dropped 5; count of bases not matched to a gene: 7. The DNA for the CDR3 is TGCAGCGCGCGGGACAGCAGAAATGAAAAACTGTTTTTT. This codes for CSARDSRNEKLFF.

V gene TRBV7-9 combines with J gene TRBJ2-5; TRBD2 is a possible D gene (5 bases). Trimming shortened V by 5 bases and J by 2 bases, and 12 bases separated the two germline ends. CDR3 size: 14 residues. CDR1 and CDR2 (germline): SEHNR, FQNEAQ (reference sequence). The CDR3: CASSTLSGQETQYF. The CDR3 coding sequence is TGTGCCAGCAGCACCCTAAGCGGTCAAGAGACCCAGTACTTC.